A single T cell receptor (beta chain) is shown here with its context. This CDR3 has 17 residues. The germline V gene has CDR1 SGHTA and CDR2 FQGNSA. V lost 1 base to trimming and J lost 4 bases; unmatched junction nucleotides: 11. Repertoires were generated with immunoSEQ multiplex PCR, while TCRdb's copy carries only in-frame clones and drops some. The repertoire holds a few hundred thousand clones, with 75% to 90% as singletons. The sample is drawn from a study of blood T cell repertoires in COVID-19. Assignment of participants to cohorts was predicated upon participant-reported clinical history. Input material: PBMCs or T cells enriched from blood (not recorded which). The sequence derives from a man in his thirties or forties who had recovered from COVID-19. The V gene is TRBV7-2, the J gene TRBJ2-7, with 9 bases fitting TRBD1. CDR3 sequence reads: CASSLVVSGTGSYEQYF. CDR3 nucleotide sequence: TGTGCCAGCAGCTTAGTGGTCTCGGGGACAGGGTCTTACGAGCAGTACTTC.